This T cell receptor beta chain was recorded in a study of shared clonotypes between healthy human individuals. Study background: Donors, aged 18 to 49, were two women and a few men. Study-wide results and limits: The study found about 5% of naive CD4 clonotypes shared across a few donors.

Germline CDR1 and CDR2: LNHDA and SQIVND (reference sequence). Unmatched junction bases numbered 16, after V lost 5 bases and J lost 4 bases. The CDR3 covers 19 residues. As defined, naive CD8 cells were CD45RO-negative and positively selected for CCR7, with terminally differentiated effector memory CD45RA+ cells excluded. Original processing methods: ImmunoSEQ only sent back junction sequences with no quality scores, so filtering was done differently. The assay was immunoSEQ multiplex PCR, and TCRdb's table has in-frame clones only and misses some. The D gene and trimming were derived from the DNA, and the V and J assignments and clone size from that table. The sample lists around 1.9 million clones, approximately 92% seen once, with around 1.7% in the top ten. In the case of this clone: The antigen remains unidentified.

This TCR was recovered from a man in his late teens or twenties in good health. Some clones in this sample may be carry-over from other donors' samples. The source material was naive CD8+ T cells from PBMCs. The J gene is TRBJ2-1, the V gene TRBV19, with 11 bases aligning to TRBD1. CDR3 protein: CASSGGQGARRGFYNEQFF. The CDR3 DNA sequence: TGTGCCAGTAGTGGAGGACAGGGGGCGCGGCGGGGATTTTACAATGAGCAGTTCTTC. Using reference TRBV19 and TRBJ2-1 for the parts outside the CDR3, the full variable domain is DGGITQSPKYLFRKEGQNVTLSCEQNLNHDAMYWYRQDPGQGLRLIYYSQIVNDFQKGDIAEGYSVSREKKESFPLTVTSAQKNPTAFYLCASSGGQGARRGFYNEQFFGPGTRLTVL.